What follows are 25 T cell receptor beta chains derived from one specimen sequenced in a study of T cell responses to AZD1222 COVID-19 vaccine (dated by TCRdb to the early 2020s). The time point label for this specimen denotes: baseline before first vaccination. Libraries were constructed by the immunoSEQ multiplex PCR assay. TCRdb obtained this table from immuneACCESS and retained in-frame rearrangements with V and J assigned. These tables miss some clones; where compared with another copy, unresolved V genes account for less than half of the shortfall, and the remainder is unexplained. The table for this sample lists 150,000 or so clones; approximately 90% of them were counted only once. 20% to 25% of the sample is held by the ten biggest clonotypes. Specimen: peripheral blood, collected on day 0 of AZD1222 vaccination. The receptors originated from an adult in good health.

The CDR3 DNA reads as TGTGCCAGCAGCTTACGGCGGTGGAGATGGGGCGCTTTCTATGGCTACACCTTC. Protein sequence: CASSLRRWRWGAFYGYTF. The chain is built from TRBV7-9 and TRBJ1-2, with D maybe TRBD1 (5 bases). This CDR3 is 18 amino acids long. Trimming cost V 2 bases and J 4 bases, with 23 bases left between them. Germline values: CDR1 SEHNR, CDR2 FQNEAQ (reference sequence).

This clone occurred a few times. This chain links TRBV27 with TRBJ2-1, with D perhaps TRBD1 (5 bases). V lost 1 base and J lost 3, with 13 bases in between. Looked up from germline, CDR1 is MNHEY and CDR2 is SMNVEV (reference sequence). The CDR3 contains 16 residues. CDR3: CASSLFQGIIYNEQFF. The CDR3 DNA reads TGTGCCAGCAGTTTATTCCAGGGTATTATCTACAATGAGCAGTTCTTC.

The chain uses TRBV6-6 and TRBJ1-1; D is unclear. Trimming shortened V by 8 bases and J by 0 bases, and 10 bases separated the two germline ends. Germline CDR1 reads MNHNY; CDR2 reads SVGAGI (reference sequence). This CDR3 spans 13 amino acids. The CDR3 coding sequence is TGTGCCAGCGTCCAGTACCTGAACACTGAAGCTTTCTTT. Its translation: CASVQYLNTEAFF.

The gene calls are TRBV6-5 and TRBJ2-7; possible D gene TRBD2, 5 bases. The CDR3 totals 14 residues. V was clipped by 5 bases and J by 2 bases, with 13 bases between them. Looked up from germline, CDR1 is MNHEY and CDR2 is SVGAGI. The CDR3 DNA reads as TGTGCCAGCAGTCGAAACCGGGAAGCCTACGAGCAGTACTTC. Translating gives CASSRNREAYEQYF.

Only one count was recorded for this clone. The V and J genes are TRBV7-3 and TRBJ1-1; TRBD1 is a possible D gene (5 bases). The CDR3 length is 13 residues. Trimming shortened V by 5 bases and J by 1 base, and 8 bases separated the two germline ends. Germline loops: CDR1 SGHTA, CDR2 FQGTGA. The CDR3 loop is CASSRQGNTEAFF. For the CDR3, the DNA is TGTGCCAGCAGCCGCCAGGGGAACACTGAAGCTTTCTTT. Variable domain in full (rest from reference TRBV7-3 and TRBJ1-1): GAGVSQTPSNKVTEKGKYVELRCDPISGHTALYWYRQSLGQGPEFLIYFQGTGAADDSGLPNDRFFAVRPEGSVSTLKIQRTERGDSAVYLCASSRQGNTEAFFGQGTRLTVV.

This clone has only one observation. The rearrangement joins TRBV27 to TRBJ2-7, with D possibly called TRBD1 or TRBD2 (6 bases each). The CDR3 has 12 residues. Per germline, CDR1 MNHEY and CDR2 SMNVEV (reference sequence). The V gene lost 5 bases and the J gene lost 7 bases, with 12 bases spanning the gap. CDR3 DNA: TGTGCCAGCAGTGATCTAGGGGGGGAGCAGTACTTC. Its protein is CASSDLGGEQYF.

J is TRBJ1-1 and V is TRBV28, with TRBD1 identical over 7 bases. Looked up from germline, CDR1 is MDHEN and CDR2 is SYDVKM. This CDR3 is 14 amino acids long. With V trimmed by 7 bases and J by 5 bases, 10 bases remained unmatched. In nucleotides, the CDR3 is TGTGCCAGCAATAAAGGGGGCGGTGGTACTGAAGCTTTCTTT. Amino acid sequence: CASNKGGGGTEAFF.

The chain joins TRBV5-4 to TRBJ2-5; TRBD2 aligns across 7 bases. Per the germline V gene, CDR1 is SGHNT and CDR2 is YYREEE (reference sequence). The CDR3 spans 15 residues. The J segment lost 4 bases and the V segment lost 4 bases, leaving 10 bases of the junction unmatched. The CDR3 loop reads CASSPPGGTPETQYF. CDR3 DNA sequence: TGTGCCAGCAGCCCACCGGGGGGTACCCCAGAGACCCAGTACTTC.

The chain is built from TRBV6-5 and TRBJ2-7; D uncertain. Trimming pared 6 bases from V and 1 base from J, leaving 13 bases between. This CDR3 comprises 14 residues. Germline CDR1 and CDR2: MNHEY and SVGAGI. The CDR3 loop reads CASRSPDLSYEQYF. The CDR3 region has the DNA TGTGCCAGCAGATCCCCGGACCTTTCCTACGAGCAGTACTTC.

The J gene is TRBJ2-1, the V gene TRBV27, with D perhaps TRBD1 (5 bases). Germline V gene lookup returns CDR1 MNHEY and CDR2 SMNVEV (reference sequence). V was shortened by 6 bases and J by 9 bases, with 21 bases between the two germline ends. The CDR3 runs 15 residues. The CDR3 DNA sequence: TGTGCCAGCAGCTCCCCATCCAGGGTTTCACCTGAGCAGTTCTTC. Amino acids: CASSSPSRVSPEQFF.

This clone was detected once. This CDR3 is CASSFGDFHSNQPQHF. DNA for the CDR3: TGTGCCAGCAGTTTCGGGGACTTCCATAGCAATCAGCCCCAGCATTTT. The V gene is TRBV28, the J gene TRBJ1-5; D is possibly TRBD1 (5 bases). Germline V gene data show CDR1 as MDHEN and CDR2 as SYDVKM. CDR3 length equals 16 residues. Trimming stripped 3 bases from V and 0 bases from J, with 12 bases between.

The DNA for the CDR3 is TGTGCCAGCTCTCGCGGACAGGGCGGATACACTGAAGCTTTCTTT. This translates into CASSRGQGGYTEAFF. The chain recombines TRBV18 with TRBJ1-1; 8 bases fit TRBD1. The CDR3 length is 15 residues. Germline V gene lookup returns CDR1 KGHSH and CDR2 LQKENI. J lost 3 bases, V lost 6 bases, and 9 bases had no gene match.

J is TRBJ1-6 and V is TRBV7-2; 7 bases are a match to TRBD1. Germline V lookup: CDR1 SGHTA, CDR2 FQGNSA. Trimming took 2 bases from V and 7 from J; bases not matched to a gene: 5. CDR3 length equals 15 residues. CDR3 sequence reads: CASSLRQGVNSPLHF. The CDR3 DNA reads as TGTGCCAGCAGCTTACGCCAGGGGGTAAATTCACCCCTCCACTTT.

This chain uses TRBV28 with TRBJ1-6; D unresolved. V lost 5 bases and J lost 5, with 13 bases in between. The CDR3 length is 15 residues. Germline V gene data show CDR1 as MDHEN and CDR2 as SYDVKM. This CDR3 is CASSLQRLDNSPLHF. The CDR3 DNA sequence: TGTGCCAGCAGTCTCCAGCGCCTCGATAATTCACCCCTCCACTTT. Together with reference TRBV28 and TRBJ1-6, the CDR3 gives the full variable domain: DVKVTQSSRYLVKRTGEKVFLECVQDMDHENMFWYRQDPGLGLRLIYFSYDVKMKEKGDIPEGYSVSREKKERFSLILESASTNQTSMYLCASSLQRLDNSPLHFGNGTRLTVT.

The V and J genes are TRBV7-9 and TRBJ1-4; 10 bases are a match to TRBD1. The CDR3 runs 13 residues. V lost 11 bases to trimming and J lost 5 bases; unmatched junction nucleotides: 5. Per the germline V gene, CDR1 is SEHNR and CDR2 is FQNEAQ (reference sequence). The CDR3 loop is CACDRGRNEKLFF. The CDR3 DNA follows: TGTGCCTGCGACAGGGGGCGAAATGAAAAACTGTTTTTT.

This sequence joins TRBV19 and TRBJ1-1; D is unclear. Germline CDR1 reads LNHDA; CDR2 reads SQIVND (reference sequence). The CDR3 extends over 13 amino acids. Trimming removed 6 bases from V and 2 bases from J, with 10 bases in between. CDR3 sequence reads: CASRFGENTEAFF. The CDR3 nucleotides read TGTGCCAGTAGATTCGGGGAAAACACTGAAGCTTTCTTT.

The chain combines TRBV28 with TRBJ2-7, with unresolved D. Trimming took off 6 bases at V and 12 bases at J, with 21 bases between the two ends. In germline, CDR1 is MDHEN, CDR2 SYDVKM. The CDR3 extends over 13 amino acids. CDR3 DNA sequence: TGTGCCAGCAGGAGGAGCCCCGATCCCACCAGGTACTTC. Protein product: CASRRSPDPTRYF.

The genes are TRBV29-1 and TRBJ2-7; maybe TRBD2 (6 bases). The CDR3 contains 13 residues. The germline V gene encodes CDR1 SQVTM and CDR2 ANQGSEA. Deletions cut 7 bases from V and 0 bases from J, with 13 bases between. CDR3 coding DNA: TGCAGCGCTTATGGGGGGTCCTCCTACGAGCAGTACTTC. Residues: CSAYGGSSYEQYF.

This clone is a singleton in its sample. The chain carries TRBV30 and TRBJ2-3; TRBD1 aligns across 12 bases. The CDR3 covers 15 residues. Germline assignment: CDR1 GTSNPN and CDR2 SVGIG (reference sequence). The junction had 9 bases not matched to a gene; V was cut back by 8 bases and J by 3 bases. The CDR3 nucleotides read TGTGCCCTCCGGCCGGGACAGGGGGCAACAGATACGCAGTATTTT. It specifies CALRPGQGATDTQYF.

The V gene is TRBV13, the J gene TRBJ1-2, with a possible D match to TRBD1 (6 bases). Looked up from germline, CDR1 is PRHDT and CDR2 is FYEKMQ (reference sequence). V was shortened by 1 base and J by 7 bases, with 16 bases between the two germline ends. This CDR3 is 15 amino acids long. CDR3 residues: CASSLDHRDIVGYTF. CDR3 bases: TGTGCCAGCAGCTTAGACCACAGGGATATCGTTGGCTACACCTTC.

V gene TRBV3-1 (or the pseudogene TRBV3-2) combines with J gene TRBJ1-1, with TRBD1 as a possible D gene (6 bases). Germline values: CDR1 LGHDT, CDR2 YNNKEL (reference sequence). Trimming pared 5 bases from V and 5 bases from J, leaving 9 bases between. The CDR3 spans 12 residues. Here the CDR3 reads CASSAGETEAFF. The CDR3 bases are TGTGCCAGCAGCGCAGGGGAAACTGAAGCTTTCTTT.

This chain uses TRBV6-2 or TRBV6-3 with TRBJ2-7, with unresolved D. The CDR3 covers 15 residues. Per the germline V gene, CDR1 is MNHEY and CDR2 is SVGEGT. The ends were cut back, 5 bases at V and 1 base at J, with 15 bases in the middle. The CDR3 here is CASSTLRLVSYEQYF. The CDR3 DNA is TGTGCCAGCAGTACCCTACGCCTGGTGTCCTACGAGCAGTACTTC.

The rearrangement uses TRBV5-6 and TRBJ2-6; D ambiguous. CDR1 is SGHDT and CDR2 is YYEEEE in the germline V gene. Trimming removed 4 bases from V and 1 base from J, with 6 bases in between. The CDR3 loop spans 14 amino acids. The DNA of the CDR3 is TGTGCCAGCAGCCTAAAGTCTGGGGCCAACGTCCTGACTTTC. Translating it yields CASSLKSGANVLTF.

CDR3 in DNA: TGTGCCAGTAGTATTTCACTAGGGGTTTCCTACGAGCAGTACTTC. Translation: CASSISLGVSYEQYF. The V gene is TRBV19, the J gene TRBJ2-7; D is possibly TRBD1 or TRBD2 (5 bases each). The CDR3 has 15 amino acids. Germline values: CDR1 LNHDA, CDR2 SQIVND (reference sequence). Trimming removed 3 bases at V and 1 base at J, with 13 bases between.

This clone was observed a single time. The chain uses TRBV6-2 or TRBV6-3 and TRBJ1-2; the D gene is possibly TRBD1 (5 bases). V lost 5 bases to trimming and J lost 7 bases, with 14 bases between them. The CDR3 is made up of 13 amino acids. Germline V CDR1 and CDR2: MNHEY, SVGEGT. CDR3 amino acids: CASSPVRGLGYTF. The CDR3 DNA reads TGTGCCAGCAGTCCGGTGCGGGGACTTGGCTACACCTTC.